The 26 T cell receptor beta chains below all came from one sample that was sequenced in a study of T cell repertoires in cytomegalovirus infection. Each CDR3 protein is one row after TCRdb ran MiXCR on the reads. The table shows hundreds of thousands of distinct CDR3 sequences, with 15% to 20% occurring only once. Sequencing was carried out using PBMCs. These receptors all stem from a human donor in good health (CMV status not recorded). Some clones in this sample may be carry-over from other donors' samples.

This clonotype was observed at least ten times. The chain combines TRBV7-2 with TRBJ2-3; 8 bases are a match to TRBD2. The CDR3 length is 15 residues. J was trimmed by 6 bases and V by 5 bases; bases with no gene match: 10. Germline assignment: CDR1 SGHTA and CDR2 FQGNSA. CDR3: CASSLQAGAGDTQYF. CDR3 DNA sequence: TGTGCCAGCAGCCTCCAAGCGGGAGCCGGGGATACGCAGTATTTT.

V and J are TRBV20-1 and TRBJ1-1; 7 nucleotides line up with TRBD1. Germline CDR1 and CDR2: DFQATT and SNEGSKA (reference sequence). The trim removed 0 bases at V and 5 bases at J, leaving 3 bases unmatched. The CDR3 runs to 13 residues. CDR3 sequence reads: CSARDARGTEAFF. The CDR3 nucleotides are TGCAGTGCTAGAGATGCCAGGGGGACTGAAGCTTTCTTT.

The V and J genes are TRBV20-1 and TRBJ2-7, with D perhaps matching TRBD2 (5 bases). The CDR3 has 13 residues. V was clipped by 6 bases and J by 2 bases, with 14 bases between them. Germline V gene lookup returns CDR1 DFQATT and CDR2 SNEGSKA (reference sequence). CDR3 region: CSAAGNSPYEQYF. The CDR3 DNA is TGCAGTGCCGCGGGCAATTCCCCCTACGAGCAGTACTTC.

This clonotype was seen many times. The chain is built from TRBV28 and TRBJ2-1; D is ambiguous. V gave up 7 bases and J gave up 10 bases, with 11 bases separating them. CDR1 is MDHEN and CDR2 is SYDVKM in the germline V gene. The CDR3 has 11 residues. The CDR3 region is CASNWDSEQFF. In nucleotides, the CDR3 is TGTGCCAGCAACTGGGATTCCGAGCAGTTCTTC.

In its sample, this clonotype was seen many times. One end of the junction fails to match germline, which may point to a read error. The V call is TRBV15, the J call TRBJ2-1; D gene ambiguous. The germline V gene has CDR1 LNHNV and CDR2 YYDKDF (reference sequence). The CDR3 spans 14 residues. CDR3 in DNA: TGTGCCACCAGCCGAGAACGGGCTCACAATGAGCAGTTCTTC. This codes for CATSRERAHNEQFF. The whole variable domain, filled in from reference TRBV15 and TRBJ2-1, reads DAMVIQNPRYQVTQFGKPVTLSCSQTLNHNVMYWYQQKSSQAPKLLFHYYDKDFNNEADTPDNFQSRRPNTSFCFLDIRSPGLGDTAMYLCATSRERAHNEQFFGPGTRLTVL.

This clonotype has just a few counts. V gene TRBV10-3 combines with J gene TRBJ2-1; 9 positions match TRBD2. Germline loops: CDR1 ENHRY, CDR2 SYGVKD. Losses at the gene ends were 6 bases for V and 7 bases for J; bases not matched to a gene: 7. The CDR3 has 14 amino acids. CDR3 residues: CAIRSLAGVNEQFF. DNA for the CDR3: TGTGCCATCAGATCCTTAGCGGGAGTAAATGAGCAGTTCTTC.

This chain links TRBV27 with TRBJ1-1; no firm D call. CDR3 length: 13 amino acids. The ends were cut back, 5 bases at V and 8 bases at J, with 15 bases in the middle. Germline CDR1 and CDR2: MNHEY and SMNVEV (reference sequence). As DNA, the CDR3 is TGTGCCAGCAGTCCGAGGGTGTGGGGAGAAGCTTTCTTT. Translation: CASSPRVWGEAFF.

About this clonotype itself: This could be a read error, since a much larger clone is one nucleotide away. The chain has TRBV7-4 and TRBJ1-2, with D possibly being TRBD1 (5 bases). CDR1 and CDR2 from the germline V gene are SGHVT and SQSDAQ. The ends were cut back, 2 bases at V and 3 bases at J, with 7 bases in the middle. This CDR3 is built from 13 residues. The CDR3, as DNA: TGTGCCAGCAGCTTACCCAGGGACTATGGCTACACCTTC. Translating it yields CASSLPRDYGYTF.

This clonotype was seen many times. The chain is built from TRBV6-5 and TRBJ2-1, with 10 nucleotides matching TRBD2. Trimming cost V 6 bases and J 4 bases; bases outside gene matches: 6. Germline-derived CDR1 and CDR2 are MNHEY and SVGAGI. The CDR3 has 15 residues. Here the CDR3 DNA reads TGTGCCAGCAGCGCAACTAGCGGGGAGTACAATGAGCAGTTCTTC. Its translation: CASSATSGEYNEQFF.

This clonotype was detected many times. The chain uses TRBV7-9 and TRBJ1-2; D uncertain. Trimming shortened V by 0 bases and J by 4 bases, and 9 bases separated the two germline ends. Per germline, CDR1 SEHNR and CDR2 FQNEAQ (reference sequence). The CDR3 runs 14 residues. CDR3 nucleotide sequence: TGTGCCAGCAGCTTAGCGTTCGGACCCTATGGCTACACCTTC. Its translation: CASSLAFGPYGYTF.

The chain is built from TRBV19 and TRBJ2-5, with 8 positions matching TRBD2. The CDR3 has 14 residues. The J segment lost 6 bases and the V segment lost 5 bases, leaving 8 bases of the junction unmatched. CDR1 LNHDA and CDR2 SQIVND come from the germline V gene (reference sequence). CDR3 DNA: TGTGCCAGTAGTCCCCCCGGCGGGAGGCAGACCCAGTACTTC. This translates into CASSPPGGRQTQYF.

The sample holds a few counts of this clonotype. The chain employs TRBV29-1 and TRBJ2-1, with D perhaps matching TRBD2 (5 bases). V lost 8 bases to trimming and J lost 0 bases, with 14 bases between them. The V gene's germline CDR1 is SQVTM and CDR2 ANQGSEA. The CDR3 runs to 14 residues. In nucleotides, the CDR3 is TGCAGCACTCACCCCAGCGGCTCCTACAATGAGCAGTTCTTC. This codes for CSTHPSGSYNEQFF.

The V call is TRBV20-1, the J call TRBJ2-3; 8 positions agree with TRBD2. After removal of 6 bases from V and 3 bases from J, the junction contained 11 bases not matched to a gene. The CDR3 has 15 residues. Germline values: CDR1 DFQATT, CDR2 SNEGSKA (reference sequence). In nucleotides, the CDR3 is TGCAGTGCCCCGGACGGGAGGGCCGGTACAGATACGCAGTATTTT. The encoded protein is CSAPDGRAGTDTQYF.

This clonotype occurred a few times. The gene calls are TRBV9 and TRBJ2-7, with a possible D match to TRBD1 (6 bases). Per the germline V gene, CDR1 is SGDLS and CDR2 is YYNGEE. V lost 0 bases, J lost 2 bases, and 15 bases lay in between. The CDR3 length is 16 residues. CDR3 protein: CASSVGERQVPYEQYF. In DNA form, the CDR3 reads TGTGCCAGCAGCGTAGGAGAGAGACAGGTCCCCTACGAGCAGTACTTC.

This clonotype was seen many times. This rearrangement joins TRBV7-2 to TRBJ1-1; no reliable D call. This CDR3 is built from 14 residues. Per germline, CDR1 SGHTA and CDR2 FQGNSA. The V and J ends lost 3 bases and 5 bases respectively, with 13 bases between them. CDR3 nucleotide sequence: TGTGCCAGCAGCTTCACCGCGGGAAGTACTGAAGCTTTCTTT. It yields the protein CASSFTAGSTEAFF.

The table lists this clonotype with a few counts. The V call is TRBV29-1, the J call TRBJ1-1, with D possibly TRBD1 on 6 matching bases. V lost 6 bases and J lost 2, with 16 bases in between. The CDR3 has 14 amino acids. The germline CDR1 and CDR2 sequences are SQVTM and ANQGSEA. The CDR3 DNA sequence: TGCAGCGTCGGGGGGGCTAGGGGTAACACTGAAGCTTTCTTT. Protein product: CSVGGARGNTEAFF.

This clonotype was observed many times. This sequence joins TRBV5-8 and TRBJ1-5, with 9 nucleotides matching TRBD1. The CDR3 consists of 15 residues. The germline V gene has CDR1 SGHTS and CDR2 YDEGEE. V shed 3 bases and J 2 bases; nucleotides not matched to a gene: 3. The CDR3 nucleotides read TGTGCCAGCAGCTCGGGACAGGGTGGCAATCAGCCCCAGCATTTT. Its translation: CASSSGQGGNQPQHF.

This clonotype was seen repeatedly, ten times or more. J is TRBJ1-1 and V is TRBV11-2; D remains ambiguous. V shed 3 bases and J shed 7 bases, with 12 bases lying between them. Per the germline V gene, CDR1 is SGHAT and CDR2 is FQNNGV. This CDR3 region has 13 residues. CDR3 loop: CASSLGYSLEAFF. DNA for the CDR3: TGTGCCAGCAGCTTGGGCTATTCGCTTGAAGCTTTCTTT.

The gene calls are TRBV20-1 and TRBJ2-3, with a tentative D call TRBD1 (6 bases). Germline CDR1 reads DFQATT; CDR2 reads SNEGSKA (reference sequence). Trimming took 3 bases from V and 4 from J, leaving 17 bases between them. The CDR3 loop spans 15 amino acids. Here the CDR3 DNA reads TGCAGTGCTAGGGACAGACAAAACACAGCAGATACGCAGTATTTT. Protein: CSARDRQNTADTQYF.

This clonotype came up a few times. The CDR3 region has the DNA TGTGCCATCAGGGACACGGCTGAAGCTTTCTTT. Amino acids: CAIRDTAEAFF. The rearrangement uses TRBV10-3 and TRBJ1-1; D is perhaps TRBD1 (5 bases). CDR3 size: 11 residues. Trimming removed 6 bases at V and 6 bases at J, with 8 bases between. The germline CDR1 and CDR2 sequences are ENHRY and SYGVKD.

The chain couples TRBV6-1 to TRBJ2-3; D gene ambiguous. This CDR3 comprises 13 residues. Trimming pared 8 bases from V and 6 bases from J, leaving 15 bases between. Germline CDR1 and CDR2: MNHNS and SASEGT. The CDR3 loop is CASWTEGGDTQYF. As DNA, the CDR3 is TGTGCCAGCTGGACGGAAGGTGGGGATACGCAGTATTTT.

This clonotype was observed at least ten times. This chain links TRBV7-2 with TRBJ1-1; possible D gene TRBD1, 6 bases. The CDR3 extends over 15 amino acids. V lost 5 bases and J 9 bases, leaving 22 bases between the germline ends. Germline V gene data show CDR1 as SGHTA and CDR2 as FQGNSA. CDR3 region: CASSPNRGGTFKAFF. The CDR3 DNA reads as TGTGCCAGCAGCCCAAATAGAGGTGGGACATTTAAAGCTTTCTTT.

The rearrangement links TRBV7-2 to TRBJ2-7; D is ambiguous. Trimming stripped 6 bases from V and 0 bases from J, with 12 bases between. This CDR3 has 14 residues. Per the germline V gene, CDR1 is SGHTA and CDR2 is FQGNSA. The CDR3 region has the DNA TGTGCCAGCAGACCCGCTAGAAGCTCCTACGAGCAGTACTTC. Translation gives CASRPARSSYEQYF. The full variable domain, in which reference TRBV7-2 and TRBJ2-7 provide the parts outside the CDR3, is GAGVSQSPSNKVTEKGKDVELRCDPISGHTALYWYRQSLGQGLEFLIYFQGNSAPDKSGLPSDRFSAERTGGSVSTLTIQRTQQEDSAVYLCASRPARSSYEQYFGPGTRLTVT.

The CDR3 is CSARKAGNSYEQYF. The DNA of the CDR3 is TGCAGTGCTAGAAAGGCAGGGAACTCCTACGAGCAGTACTTC. The chain couples TRBV20-1 to TRBJ2-7, with D tentatively TRBD1 (5 bases). With 2 bases removed from V and 0 bases from J, the gap between germline ends came to 11 bases. Germline V lookup: CDR1 DFQATT, CDR2 SNEGSKA (reference sequence). CDR3 size: 14 residues.

The chain uses TRBV18 and TRBJ2-7; D remains unclear. Trimming left V 3 bases short and J 5 bases short, with 5 bases between. Germline values: CDR1 KGHSH, CDR2 LQKENI. The CDR3 runs 11 residues. CDR3 bases: TGTGCCAGCTCACCCAACGACGAGCAGTACTTC. It yields the protein CASSPNDEQYF.

This clonotype came up many times. The chain uses TRBV7-2 and TRBJ2-3, with D hard to call. The germline gives CDR1 SGHTA, CDR2 FQGNSA. Trimming removed 1 base at V and 0 bases at J, with 8 bases between. CDR3 length equals 15 residues. The CDR3 coding sequence is TGTGCCAGCAGCTTAGACAGTGCTAGCACAGATACGCAGTATTTT. Translated: CASSLDSASTDTQYF. The complete variable domain, with remaining parts taken from reference TRBV7-2 and TRBJ2-3, reads GAGVSQSPSNKVTEKGKDVELRCDPISGHTALYWYRQSLGQGLEFLIYFQGNSAPDKSGLPSDRFSAERTGGSVSTLTIQRTQQEDSAVYLCASSLDSASTDTQYFGPGTRLTVL.